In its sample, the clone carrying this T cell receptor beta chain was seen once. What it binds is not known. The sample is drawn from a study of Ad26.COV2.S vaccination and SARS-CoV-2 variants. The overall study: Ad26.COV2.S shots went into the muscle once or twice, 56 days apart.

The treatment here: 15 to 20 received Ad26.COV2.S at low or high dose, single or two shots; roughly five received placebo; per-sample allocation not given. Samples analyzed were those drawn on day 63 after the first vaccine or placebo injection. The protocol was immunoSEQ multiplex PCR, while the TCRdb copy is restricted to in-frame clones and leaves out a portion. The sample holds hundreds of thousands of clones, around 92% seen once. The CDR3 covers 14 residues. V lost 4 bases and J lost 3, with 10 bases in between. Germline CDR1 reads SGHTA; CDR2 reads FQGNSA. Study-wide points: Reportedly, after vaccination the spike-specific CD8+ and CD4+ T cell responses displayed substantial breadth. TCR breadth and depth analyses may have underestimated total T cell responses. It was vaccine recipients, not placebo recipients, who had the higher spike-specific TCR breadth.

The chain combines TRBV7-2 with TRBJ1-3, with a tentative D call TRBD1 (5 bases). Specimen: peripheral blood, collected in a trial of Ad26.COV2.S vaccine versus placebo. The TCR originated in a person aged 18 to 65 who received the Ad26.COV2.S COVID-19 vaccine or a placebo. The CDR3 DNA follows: TGTGCCAGCAGCTCGCAGGGAGGTGGAAACACCATATATTTT. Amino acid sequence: CASSSQGGGNTIYF.